The next 7 T cell receptor beta chains were all read from a single sample in a study of CD8 T cells in Susac syndrome. RNA, at roughly 0.5 to 1 ug, was reverse transcribed with random hexamers. TCRdb re-called the immunoSEQ multiplex PCR reads through MiXCR, storing one row per CDR3 protein. Of around 70,000 distinct CDR3 sequences listed, 94% were seen once; the top ten hold 0.56%. Specimen: CD8+ T cells from PBMCs. Every receptor here comes from a human donor with multiple sclerosis.

V usage is TRBV30 and J usage is TRBJ1-4; unclear D gene. Trimming shortened V by 0 bases and J by 12 bases, and 11 bases separated the two germline ends. The CDR3 sequence is 12 residues long. CDR1 and CDR2 (germline): GTSNPN, SVGIG (reference sequence). CDR3 coding DNA: TGTGCCTGGAGTGTATTGGGCAAGGAACTGTTTTTT. It codes for CAWSVLGKELFF.

The chain employs TRBV9 and TRBJ2-3; unclear D gene. V shed 0 bases and J shed 0 bases, with 8 bases lying between them. The V gene's germline CDR1 is SGDLS and CDR2 YYNGEE. This CDR3 has 15 amino acids. CDR3 nucleotide sequence: TGTGCCAGCAGCGTAGGTAGCAGTAGCACAGATACGCAGTATTTT. Encoded protein: CASSVGSSSTDTQYF. Full variable domain (outside the CDR3, taken from reference TRBV9 and TRBJ2-3): DSGVTQTPKHLITATGQRVTLRCSPRSGDLSVYWYQQSLDQGLQFLIQYYNGEERAKGNILERFSAQQFPDLHSELNLSSLELGDSALYFCASSVGSSSTDTQYFGPGTRLTVL.

The chain is built from TRBV4-1 and TRBJ2-1; 8 bases are a match to TRBD1. The CDR3 has 19 amino acids. Germline CDR1 reads MGHRA; CDR2 reads YSYEKL. Trimming took 4 bases from V and 7 from J; bases not matched to a gene: 21. The CDR3 loop is CASSRTQTTGVGLGNEQFF. The CDR3 nucleotides are TGCGCCAGCAGCCGCACCCAGACGACAGGGGTCGGATTAGGTAATGAGCAGTTCTTC.

The rearrangement links TRBV30 to TRBJ2-1, with unresolved D. From germline, CDR1 is GTSNPN and CDR2 SVGIG (reference sequence). V was shortened by 1 base and J by 0 bases, with 10 bases between the two germline ends. There are 15 residues in the CDR3. The CDR3 is CAWSATPLSYNEQFF. Written as DNA, the CDR3 is TGTGCCTGGAGTGCAACCCCCCTCTCCTACAATGAGCAGTTCTTC.

V and J are TRBV5-1 and TRBJ2-1; the match to TRBD2 covers 10 bases. This CDR3 is 14 amino acids long. Germline V gene data show CDR1 as SGHRS and CDR2 as YFSETQ. The V gene end was trimmed by 2 bases and the J gene end by 8 bases; junction bases not matched to a gene: 4. This CDR3 reads CASSLSGGADEQFF. CDR3 nucleotide sequence: TGCGCCAGCAGCTTAAGCGGGGGGGCTGATGAGCAGTTCTTC.

V and J are TRBV12-3 or TRBV12-4 and TRBJ1-1, with a weak D call TRBD1 (6 bases). The germline V and J ends were trimmed by 4 bases and 11 bases, with 17 bases remaining between them. The CDR3 covers 13 residues. The CDR3 DNA reads TGTGCCAGCAGTTCTACAGGGCCCTCGGAGGCTTTCTTT. Translation: CASSSTGPSEAFF.

The CDR3 sequence is CASRSRTSGTEQFF. The CDR3 DNA is TGTGCCAGCAGATCTCGGACTAGCGGGACTGAGCAGTTCTTC. V is TRBV28 and J is TRBJ2-1; 12 nucleotides line up with TRBD2. Germline assignment: CDR1 MDHEN and CDR2 SYDVKM. V was clipped by 6 bases and J by 9 bases; unmatched bases: 6. This CDR3 contains 14 residues.